The entry below describes one TCR beta chain. This sample is part of a study of blood T cell repertoires in COVID-19. Method: immunoSEQ multiplex PCR; TCRdb's copy keeps in-frame clones and lacks some. The repertoire includes around 55,000 clones, about 87% of them detected once, and 3% to 4.5% sits in the top ten. This CDR3 is built from 12 residues. The V gene's germline CDR1 is WNHNN and CDR2 SYGVQD (reference sequence). Trimming took 0 bases from V and 3 from J, leaving 3 bases between them. Input material: peripheral blood. The rearrangement uses TRBV10-1 and TRBJ2-7; no clear D gene. This clonotype was obtained from a man in his forties with COVID-19, enrolled during active disease. CDR3 DNA sequence: TGCGCCAGCAGTGAGTCCCTCTACGAGCAGTACTTC. Translated: CASSESLYEQYF.